Listed below are T cell receptor beta chains from one sample, sequenced in a study of T cells in narcolepsy. Profiled with immunoSEQ multiplex PCR; TCRdb holds only in-frame clones, not every one. Of under 3,500 clones listed, 60% to 80% are singletons. The sample comprised CD45RA- memory CD8+ T cells from PBMCs. The source is a human donor with narcolepsy. CDR3s include the opening cysteine and the closing phenylalanine or tryptophan. The D gene is left open where the match is weak. Clone size appears in some rows only: once, few, many, or a class for an expanded clone.

CASSENLAGGGDEQYF | TGCGCCAGCAGTGAGAATTTAGCGGGGGGCGGCGACGAGCAGTACTTC | TRBV10-2 | TRBD2 | once | TRBJ2-7
CASSQATPGQGAKNQPQHF | TGCGCCAGCAGCCAGGCAACACCGGGACAGGGGGCTAAAAATCAGCCCCAGCATTTT | TRBV4-1 | TRBD1 | NA | TRBJ1-5
CASSQEGHPTQETQYF | TGCGCCAGCAGCCAAGAAGGACACCCAACCCAAGAGACCCAGTACTTC | TRBV4-3 | NA | NA | TRBJ2-5
CASSLVRTGGPTEAFF | TGTGCCAGCAGCTTAGTAAGGACCGGGGGGCCCACTGAAGCTTTCTTT | TRBV7-9 | NA | few | TRBJ1-1
CASSLASWMNTEAFF | TGCGCCAGCAGCTTGGCCTCGTGGATGAACACTGAAGCTTTCTTT | TRBV5-1 | NA | NA | TRBJ1-1
CASSLDLGLAGYNEQFF | TGTGCCAGCAGCTTAGATCTGGGACTAGCGGGCTACAATGAGCAGTTCTTC | TRBV11-2 | TRBD2 | NA | TRBJ2-1
CASSFGTGEQYF | TGTGCCAGCAGTTTCGGTACAGGGGAGCAGTACTTC | TRBV27 | NA | NA | TRBJ2-7
CASSLTGLGSPLHF | TGTGCCAGCAGTTTAACGGGGTTAGGGTCACCCCTCCACTTT | TRBV27 | NA | NA | TRBJ1-6
CASSLSGHTYEKLFF | TGTGCCAGCAGCTTGTCGGGACATACCTATGAAAAACTGTTTTTT | TRBV11-2 | NA | NA | TRBJ1-4
CASKNGGGYNNEQFF | TGTGCCAGCAAGAACGGAGGGGGGTACAACAATGAGCAGTTCTTC | TRBV2 | NA | NA | TRBJ2-1
CASSLGRGGLFETQYF | TGTGCCAGCAGCTTAGGGCGGGGGGGCCTTTTTGAGACCCAGTACTTC | TRBV11-2 | TRBD2 | NA | TRBJ2-5
CASSFLPPGVGETQYF | TGTGCCAGCAGCTTTCTACCTCCGGGGGTCGGGGAGACCCAGTACTTC | TRBV7-9 | NA | NA | TRBJ2-5
CASSLQGGADGYTF | TGTGCCAGCAGCCTCCAGGGGGGGGCGGACGGCTACACCTTC | TRBV4-2 | TRBD1 | NA | TRBJ1-2
CASSLSDSSSYEQYF | TGTGCCAGCAGTTTATCAGACAGTTCTTCCTACGAGCAGTACTTC | TRBV27 | NA | NA | TRBJ2-7
CASSRSGGIHNEQFF | TGTGCCAGCAGTCGCAGCGGGGGAATCCACAATGAGCAGTTCTTC | TRBV6-5 | TRBD2 | NA | TRBJ2-1
CASSRPGRGVRETQYF | TGTGCCAGCAGCCGCCCTGGGCGGGGGGTTAGGGAGACCCAGTACTTC | TRBV5-6 | TRBD2 | NA | TRBJ2-5
CASSLVTGPGAYNEQFF | TGTGCCAGCAGCTTAGTAACAGGGCCGGGGGCCTACAATGAGCAGTTCTTC | TRBV7-3 | NA | NA | TRBJ2-1
CASSRGGARTEAFF | TGTGCCAGCAGTAGGGGAGGGGCGCGGACTGAAGCTTTCTTT | TRBV2 | NA | NA | TRBJ1-1
CASSYIQKNTEAFF | TGTGCCAGCAGTTACATACAGAAGAACACTGAAGCTTTCTTT | TRBV6-6 | NA | NA | TRBJ1-1
CASSVGTGANTEAFF | TGTGCCAGCAGCGTAGGAACAGGGGCTAACACTGAAGCTTTCTTT | TRBV9 | TRBD1 | NA | TRBJ1-1
CASSPPGQGARRTEAFF | TGTGCCAGCAGCCCCCCGGGACAGGGGGCCCGGCGGACTGAAGCTTTCTTT | TRBV9 | TRBD1 | NA | TRBJ1-1
CATLRASGGSRSYNEQFF | TGTGCCACCTTGCGGGCTAGCGGGGGCTCCCGCTCCTACAATGAGCAGTTCTTC | TRBV2 | TRBD2 | NA | TRBJ2-1
CSAPDRGTEAFF | TGTAGCGCTCCGGACCGAGGGACTGAAGCTTTCTTT | TRBV29-1 | NA | NA | TRBJ1-1
CASSPSAGNQPQHF | TGTGCCAGCAGCCCTTCAGCAGGCAATCAGCCCCAGCATTTT | TRBV6-5 | NA | NA | TRBJ1-5
CASLGTGREQYF | TGTGCCAGCCTCGGGACAGGGCGCGAGCAGTACTTC | TRBV7-9 | TRBD1 | NA | TRBJ2-7
CASSLYGTDEQFF | TGCGCCAGCAGCCTCTATGGGACGGATGAGCAGTTCTTC | TRBV5-1 | NA | NA | TRBJ2-1
CASSRTTGRGNTGELFF | TGCGCCAGCAGCCGAACGACAGGGAGGGGGAACACCGGGGAGCTGTTTTTT | TRBV5-1 | NA | few | TRBJ2-2
CAWSPGGGLNEQFF | TGTGCCTGGAGCCCAGGAGGGGGGTTAAATGAGCAGTTCTTC | TRBV30 | NA | NA | TRBJ2-1
CASSETLTALHGYTF | TGCGCCAGCAGTGAGACCCTGACAGCTCTCCATGGCTACACCTTC | TRBV10-2 | NA | NA | TRBJ1-2
CASSQGGAGEQFF | TGCGCCAGCAGCCAAGGGGGGGCGGGGGAGCAGTTCTTC | TRBV4-3 | NA | NA | TRBJ2-1
CASSLQGVWEKLFF | TGTGCCAGCAGCTTACAAGGGGTATGGGAAAAACTGTTTTTT | TRBV7-9 | NA | NA | TRBJ1-4
CSARGDYEQYF | TGCAGTGCTAGAGGGGACTACGAGCAGTACTTC | TRBV20-1 | NA | NA | TRBJ2-7
CASSLNGFSNQPQHF | TGCGCCAGCAGCTTGAATGGGTTTTCGAATCAGCCCCAGCATTTT | TRBV5-1 | NA | NA | TRBJ1-5
CASQEGGEKLFF | TGTGCCAGCCAGGAGGGGGGTGAAAAACTGTTTTTT | TRBV7-9 | NA | NA | TRBJ1-4
CASSVGGSGNTIYF | TGTGCCAGCAGCGTAGGGGGGTCTGGAAACACCATATATTTT | TRBV7-2 | NA | NA | TRBJ1-3
CASSLGGGAYNEQFF | TGTGCCAGCAGCTTAGGCGGGGGGGCCTACAATGAGCAGTTCTTC | TRBV7-2 | TRBD2 | few | TRBJ2-1
CASSPTPGYYGYTF | TGTGCCAGCAGCCCAACGCCCGGCTACTATGGCTACACCTTC | TRBV5-6 | NA | NA | TRBJ1-2
CASSLALDWAQHF | TGTGCCAGCAGCTTAGCCTTAGACTGGGCCCAGCATTTT | TRBV11-3 | NA | few | TRBJ1-5
CASSLLGSSGNTIYF | TGTGCCAGCAGCTTATTAGGGAGCTCTGGAAACACCATATATTTT | TRBV13 | NA | NA | TRBJ1-3
CSVVGGDNEQFF | TGCAGCGTTGTCGGGGGGGACAATGAGCAGTTCTTC | TRBV29-1 | TRBD2 | medium-sized | TRBJ2-1
CASSSLGGTDTQYF | TGTGCCAGCAGCTCCCTGGGGGGCACAGATACGCAGTATTTT | TRBV7-3 | NA | NA | TRBJ2-3
CAIMGPPPHGYTF | TGTGCCATCATGGGACCTCCCCCCCATGGCTACACCTTC | TRBV10-3 | NA | large | TRBJ1-2
CASSQTQGSRGYTF | TGTGCCAGCAGCCAGACACAGGGTTCCCGCGGCTACACCTTC | TRBV4-2 | NA | NA | TRBJ1-2
CASSRDPDLQETQYF | TGTGCCAGCAGCAGAGACCCGGACCTCCAAGAGACCCAGTACTTC | TRBV21-1 | NA | NA | TRBJ2-5
CAISESILSGANVLTF | TGTGCCATCAGTGAGTCGATCCTCTCTGGGGCCAACGTCCTGACTTTC | TRBV10-3 | NA | NA | TRBJ2-6
CASSCEQGMTYEQYF | TGTGCCAGCAGCTGTGAACAGGGTATGACCTACGAGCAGTACTTC | TRBV15 | NA | NA | TRBJ2-7
CASTLAGGPTDTQYF | TGTGCCAGCACCTTAGCGGGGGGCCCCACAGATACGCAGTATTTT | TRBV6-9 | TRBD2 | few | TRBJ2-3
CASSPQGLGLYEQYF | TGTGCCAGCAGCCCTCAGGGATTGGGTCTATACGAGCAGTACTTC | TRBV13 | NA | NA | TRBJ2-7
CTSSVVAGAEAFF | TGTACCAGCAGCGTAGTCGCAGGGGCAGAAGCTTTCTTT | TRBV9 | NA | NA | TRBJ1-1
CASSLAGANTEAFF | TGTGCCAGCAGCTTAGCGGGGGCGAACACTGAAGCTTTCTTT | TRBV5-8 | NA | large | TRBJ1-1
CASSLALDWAQHF | TGTGCCAGCAGCTTAGCCTTAGACTGGGCCCAGCATTTT | TRBV11-2 | NA | few | TRBJ1-5
CAWTRARGTEAFF | TGTGCCTGGACCCGGGCCCGGGGGACTGAAGCTTTCTTT | TRBV30 | NA | NA | TRBJ1-1
CASSTDRNQPQHF | TGCGCCAGCAGCACGGACAGGAATCAGCCCCAGCATTTT | TRBV5-1 | TRBD1 | medium-sized | TRBJ1-5
CASSTHRDGELFF | TGTGCCAGCAGTACGCACAGGGATGGGGAGCTGTTTTTT | TRBV27 | NA | few | TRBJ2-2
CASSSSGSYNEQFF | TGCGCCAGCAGCTCCTCCGGGTCCTACAATGAGCAGTTCTTC | TRBV5-1 | NA | once | TRBJ2-1
CASSFRSEGFQETQYF | TGTGCCAGCAGCTTTAGATCAGAAGGGTTTCAAGAGACCCAGTACTTC | TRBV5-6 | NA | NA | TRBJ2-5
CASSLDVYSYEQYF | TGTGCCAGCAGCTTAGACGTGTACTCCTACGAGCAGTACTTC | TRBV11-2 | NA | NA | TRBJ2-7
CASSLAASNTGELFF | TGTGCCAGCAGCTTAGCGGCCTCGAACACCGGGGAGCTGTTTTTT | TRBV7-9 | NA | NA | TRBJ2-2
CASSPGPRPTYEQYF | TGTGCCAGCAGCCCGGGACCCCGGCCAACCTACGAGCAGTACTTC | TRBV27 | NA | NA | TRBJ2-7
CASSLRFRGVGTAYEQYF | TGTGCCAGCAGCTTGCGGTTTAGGGGCGTCGGGACAGCCTACGAGCAGTACTTC | TRBV5-6 | TRBD1 | few | TRBJ2-7